This passage covers 15 T cell receptor beta chains from one sample sequenced in a study of T cells in Graves' hyperthyroidism and ophthalmopathy. The CDR3 regions of TCR beta were amplified from RNA transcripts. RT-PCR in the first round (using the HTBI primer set) targeted the TCR CDR3. TCRdb re-called the multiplex PCR reads with MiXCR, one entry per CDR3 protein. The table lists some 400,000 distinct CDR3 sequences, 13% of them singletons. Material for sequencing was blood. Receptors were obtained from a man aged 25 to 40 with Graves' hyperthyroidism that later progressed to Graves' ophthalmopathy.

The sample holds one count of this clonotype. A much larger clone is a single base away; this may be a read error. The CDR3 loop is CASSLRAGARVNTEASF. Here the CDR3 DNA reads TGTGCCAGCAGTTTGAGGGCAGGGGCGCGGGTCAACACTGAAGCTTCCTTT. The J gene is TRBJ1-1, the V gene TRBV27; perhaps TRBD1 as D (6 bases). Germline lookup yields CDR1 MNHEY and CDR2 SMNVEV (reference sequence). This CDR3 comprises 17 residues.

As to this clonotype: This may arise from a read error, as a much more abundant clone is one base away. The rearrangement links TRBV9 to TRBJ1-2, with unresolved D. The length of the CDR3 is 15 residues. CDR1 is SGDLS, CDR2 YYNGEE, per germline. Trimming left V 5 bases short and J 0 bases short, with 14 bases between. CDR3: CASRGGNLSNYGYTF. CDR3 bases: TGTGCCAGCAGAGGAGGCAACCTTTCTAACTATGGCTACACCTTC.

In the case of this clonotype: At one end the junction does not follow the germline gene, possibly because of a read error. The gene calls are TRBV7-2 and TRBJ1-1; D is uncertain. The CDR3 is made up of 14 amino acids. CDR1 is SGHTA and CDR2 is FQGNSA in the germline V gene. The CDR3 DNA is TGTGCCAGCAGCTTAGAAACAGTGAACACTGAAGCTTGCTTT. This codes for CASSLETVNTEACF.

There are many counts of this clonotype. V gene TRBV2 combines with J gene TRBJ2-7; D possibly matches TRBD1 or TRBD2 (5 bases each). Trimming stripped 3 bases from V and 2 bases from J, with 11 bases between. Germline-derived CDR1 and CDR2 are SNHLY and FYNNEI. The CDR3 is made up of 14 amino acids. Written as DNA, the CDR3 is TGTGCCAGCAGTGAGGGGGTTTTGGCCTACGAGCAGTACTTC. The encoded protein is CASSEGVLAYEQYF.

This clonotype was detected ten times or more. The chain joins TRBV3-1 to TRBJ1-1; 9 bases fit TRBD1. V lost 4 bases to trimming and J lost 3 bases; unmatched junction nucleotides: 3. The CDR3 loop spans 14 amino acids. Germline V gives CDR1 LGHDT, CDR2 YNNKEL (reference sequence). Here the CDR3 DNA reads TGTGCCAGCAGCCTCGACAGGGGGTACACTGAAGCTTTCTTT. This translates into CASSLDRGYTEAFF. Combining the CDR3 with reference TRBV3-1 and TRBJ1-1 gives the whole variable domain DTAVSQTPKYLVTQMGNDKSIKCEQNLGHDTMYWYKQDSKKFLKIMFSYNNKELIINETVPNRFSPKSPDKAHLNLHINSLELGDSAVYFCASSLDRGYTEAFFGQGTRLTVV.

This clonotype was counted at least ten times. This sequence joins TRBV7-2 and TRBJ1-2; the D is unclear. The CDR3 sequence is 13 residues long. Per germline, CDR1 SGHTA and CDR2 FQGNSA. V was clipped by 2 bases and J by 5 bases, with 9 bases between them. CDR3 DNA sequence: TGTGCCAGCAGCTTAAGCTTCCCTTATGGCTACACCTTC. It encodes CASSLSFPYGYTF.

This clonotype was detected ten times or more. This chain uses TRBV5-6 with TRBJ1-1, with D possibly matching TRBD1 (5 bases). Germline loops: CDR1 SGHDT, CDR2 YYEEEE. The length of the CDR3 is 14 residues. V was shortened by 6 bases and J by 1 base, with 13 bases between the two germline ends. The CDR3 here is CASTNWTPNTEAFF. The CDR3 region has the DNA TGTGCCAGCACCAACTGGACACCGAACACTGAAGCTTTCTTT.

This clonotype was counted many times. This CDR3 is CAGLGGPNTEAFF. CDR3 nucleotides: TGTGCCGGGCTGGGGGGACCGAACACTGAAGCTTTCTTT. The rearrangement links TRBV30 to TRBJ1-1; a weak D match, TRBD1 (5 bases). The CDR3 has 13 amino acids. The germline V gene has CDR1 GTSNPN and CDR2 SVGIG (reference sequence). V lost 8 bases to trimming and J lost 1 base, with 14 bases between them.

This clonotype was detected ten times or more. The genes are TRBV2 and TRBJ1-1; D not resolved. V lost 7 bases, J lost 1 base, and 16 bases lay in between. Germline values: CDR1 SNHLY, CDR2 FYNNEI. The CDR3 spans 15 residues. CDR3 loop: CASTSRKGQNTEAFF. The CDR3 nucleotides are TGTGCCAGCACCTCACGAAAAGGGCAGAACACTGAAGCTTTCTTT.

This clonotype was counted many times. The chain couples TRBV7-8 to TRBJ2-2, with TRBD2 matching 12 bases. The CDR3 has 17 amino acids. The V gene end was trimmed by 0 bases and the J gene end by 5 bases; junction bases not matched to a gene: 4. Germline assignment: CDR1 SGHVS and CDR2 FQNEAQ. CDR3 bases: TGTGCCAGCAGCTTAGCTCTAGCGGGGGGGCGGACCGGGGAGCTGTTTTTT. Amino acid sequence: CASSLALAGGRTGELFF.

In its sample, this clonotype was seen many times. V gene TRBV27 combines with J gene TRBJ2-7; D unresolved. V was shortened by 2 bases and J by 1 base, with 9 bases between the two germline ends. The CDR3 has 14 residues. Germline V gene sequence: CDR1 MNHEY, CDR2 SMNVEV (reference sequence). The chain's CDR3 is CASSLAPASYEQYF. In DNA, the CDR3 is TGTGCCAGCAGTTTAGCTCCCGCATCCTACGAGCAGTACTTC.

This clonotype has a handful of counts. The rearrangement uses TRBV6-6 and TRBJ1-3; D ambiguous. Trimming left V 0 bases short and J 4 bases short, with 10 bases between. Germline V gene lookup returns CDR1 MNHNY and CDR2 SVGAGI (reference sequence). CDR3 length: 15 residues. The CDR3 DNA sequence: TGTGCCAGCAGTTACTCGCAGGTTCGGGGAAACACCATATATTTT. Translation: CASSYSQVRGNTIYF.

This clonotype came up many times. This chain joins TRBV6-1 and TRBJ1-5, with D perhaps TRBD1 (5 bases). Germline V CDR1 and CDR2: MNHNS, SASEGT. V was pared by 6 bases and J by 6 bases, with 9 bases between. The length of the CDR3 is 12 residues. The CDR3 is CASSNGGQPQHF. In DNA, the CDR3 is TGTGCCAGCAGCAACGGGGGTCAGCCCCAGCATTTT.

The rearrangement joins TRBV5-5 to TRBJ2-7; weak D call: TRBD2 (6 bases). CDR1 is SGHKS and CDR2 is YYEKEE in the germline V gene (reference sequence). The germline V and J ends were trimmed by 4 bases and 6 bases, with 26 bases remaining between them. CDR3 size: 17 residues. CDR3 bases: TGTGCCAGCAGCACCCCCGGGACCCAAAGGGGAGGCTCCGAGCAGTACTTC. It yields the protein CASSTPGTQRGGSEQYF.

This sequence joins TRBV10-3 and TRBJ2-2; D remains unclear. Germline-derived CDR1 and CDR2 are ENHRY and SYGVKD. This CDR3 contains 12 residues. Trimming cost V 11 bases and J 2 bases, with 9 bases left between them. CDR3 sequence reads: CALSENTGELFF. The CDR3 DNA is TGTGCCTTGTCAGAAAACACCGGGGAGCTGTTTTTT.